The clone carrying this TCR beta chain is a singleton in its sample. Source study methods: How many nucleated cells were present was estimated from reference gene primer amplification. The assay was immunoSEQ multiplex PCR, and TCRdb's table has in-frame clones only and misses some. V, J and clone size were drawn from that table, and D and trimming were deduced from the DNA. The data hold 200,000 to 300,000 clones, with roughly 80% observed a single time. These data come from a study of blood T cell repertoires in COVID-19. V gave up 0 bases and J gave up 0 bases, with 9 bases separating them. This CDR3 has 15 amino acids. Germline V gene lookup returns CDR1 MGHRA and CDR2 YSYEKL.

The sequence was obtained from a man in his sixties with acute or convalescent COVID-19. The gene calls are TRBV4-1 and TRBJ2-7; perhaps TRBD1 as D (5 bases). Sequencing used peripheral blood. CDR3 in amino acids: CASSQELQGSYEQYF. The CDR3 region has the DNA TGCGCCAGCAGCCAAGAATTGCAGGGCTCCTACGAGCAGTACTTC.